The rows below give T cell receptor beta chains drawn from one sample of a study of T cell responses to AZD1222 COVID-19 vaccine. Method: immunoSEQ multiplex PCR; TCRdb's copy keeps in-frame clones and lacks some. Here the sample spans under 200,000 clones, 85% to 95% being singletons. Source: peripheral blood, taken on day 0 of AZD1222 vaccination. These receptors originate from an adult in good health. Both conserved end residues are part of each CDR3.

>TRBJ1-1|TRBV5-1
CASSPPGQIEAFF
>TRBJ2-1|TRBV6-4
CASSDIAGGPYNEQFF
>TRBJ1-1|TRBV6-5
CASSPGSSEAFF
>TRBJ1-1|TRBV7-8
CASSRDRNTEAFF
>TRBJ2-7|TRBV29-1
CSVGGRQGTYEQYF
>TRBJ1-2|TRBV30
CAWSVGGAKTYNGYTF
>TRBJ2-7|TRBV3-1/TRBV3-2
CASSQELRSYEQYF
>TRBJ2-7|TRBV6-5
CASRPLLLSSYEQYF
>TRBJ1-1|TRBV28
CASRSSVRNTEAFF
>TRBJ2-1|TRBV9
CASSVEFWGRAGNEQFF
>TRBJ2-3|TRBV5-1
CASSGGLITDTQYF
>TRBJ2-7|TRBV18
CASSPRRTISYEQYF
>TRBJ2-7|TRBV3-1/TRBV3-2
CASSQAGSWGYSDEQYF
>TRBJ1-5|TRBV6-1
CASSEAIYSNQPQHF
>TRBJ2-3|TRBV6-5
CASKTTGTDTQYF
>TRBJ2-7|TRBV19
CARTERLAGGLGLSSYEQYF
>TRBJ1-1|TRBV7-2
CASSPRNTEAFF
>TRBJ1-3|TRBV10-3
CAISDKRQGNTIYF
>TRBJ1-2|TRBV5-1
CASSLPGQINYGYTF
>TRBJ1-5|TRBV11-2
CASSLAPSGNQPQHF
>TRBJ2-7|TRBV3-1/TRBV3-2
CASSQVQGYEQYF
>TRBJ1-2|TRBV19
CASSPRGSNYGYTF
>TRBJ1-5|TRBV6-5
CASSSTPGEPQHF
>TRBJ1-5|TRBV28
CASSPRTRDQLPQHF
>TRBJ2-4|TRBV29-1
CSVDLENREFQYF
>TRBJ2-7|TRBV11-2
CASSLVGAGPSYEQYF